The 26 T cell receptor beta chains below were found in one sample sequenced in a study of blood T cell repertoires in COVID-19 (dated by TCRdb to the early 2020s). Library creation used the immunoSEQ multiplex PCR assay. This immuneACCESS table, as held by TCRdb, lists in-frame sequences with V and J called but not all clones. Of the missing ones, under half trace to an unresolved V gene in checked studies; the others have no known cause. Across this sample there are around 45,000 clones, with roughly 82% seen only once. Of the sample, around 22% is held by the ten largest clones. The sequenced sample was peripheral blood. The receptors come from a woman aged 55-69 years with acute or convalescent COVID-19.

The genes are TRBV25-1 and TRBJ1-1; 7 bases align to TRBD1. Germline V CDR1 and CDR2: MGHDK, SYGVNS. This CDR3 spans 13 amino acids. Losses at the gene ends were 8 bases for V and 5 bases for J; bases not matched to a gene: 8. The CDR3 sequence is CASRGQSQTEAFF. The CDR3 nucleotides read TGTGCCAGCCGGGGACAGAGCCAAACTGAAGCTTTCTTT.

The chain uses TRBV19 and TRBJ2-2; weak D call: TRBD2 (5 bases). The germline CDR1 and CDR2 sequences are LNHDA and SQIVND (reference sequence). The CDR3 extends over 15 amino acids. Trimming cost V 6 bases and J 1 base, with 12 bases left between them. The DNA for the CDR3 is TGTGCCAGTAGACCCGGGAACTTGAACACCGGGGAGCTGTTTTTT. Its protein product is CASRPGNLNTGELFF.

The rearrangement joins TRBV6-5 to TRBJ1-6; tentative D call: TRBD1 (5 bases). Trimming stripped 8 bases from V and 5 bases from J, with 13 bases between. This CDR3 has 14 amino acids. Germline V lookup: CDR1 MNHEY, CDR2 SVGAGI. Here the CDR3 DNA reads TGTGCCAGCGGGGCCAGGTTCGATAATTCACCCCTCCACTTT. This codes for CASGARFDNSPLHF.

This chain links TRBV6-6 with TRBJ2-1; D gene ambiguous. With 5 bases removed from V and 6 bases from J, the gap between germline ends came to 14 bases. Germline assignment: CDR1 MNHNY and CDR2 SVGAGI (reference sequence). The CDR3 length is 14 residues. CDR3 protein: CASSGHKELNEQFF. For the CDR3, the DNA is TGTGCCAGCAGTGGTCATAAGGAGCTCAATGAGCAGTTCTTC.

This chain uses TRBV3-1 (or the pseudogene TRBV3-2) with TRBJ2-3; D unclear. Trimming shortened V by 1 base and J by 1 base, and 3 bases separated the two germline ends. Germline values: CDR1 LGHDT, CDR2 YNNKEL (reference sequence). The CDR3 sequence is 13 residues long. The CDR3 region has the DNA TGTGCCAGCAGCCAAGGCGGCACAGATACGCAGTATTTT. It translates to CASSQGGTDTQYF.

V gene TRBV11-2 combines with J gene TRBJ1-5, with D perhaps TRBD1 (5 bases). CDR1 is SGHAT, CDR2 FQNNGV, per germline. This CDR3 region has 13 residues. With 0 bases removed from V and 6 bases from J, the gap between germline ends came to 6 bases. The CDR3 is CASSLDRAQPQHF. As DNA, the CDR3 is TGTGCCAGCAGCTTAGACAGGGCTCAGCCCCAGCATTTT.

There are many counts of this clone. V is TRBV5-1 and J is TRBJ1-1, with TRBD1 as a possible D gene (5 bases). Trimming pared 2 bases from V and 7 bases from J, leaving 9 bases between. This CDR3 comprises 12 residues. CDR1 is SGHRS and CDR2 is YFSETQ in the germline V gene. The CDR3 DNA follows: TGCGCCAGCAGCTTAGACCAGGGTGAAGCTTTCTTT. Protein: CASSLDQGEAFF. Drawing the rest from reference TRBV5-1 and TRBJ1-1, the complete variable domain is KAGVTQTPRYLIKTRGQQVTLSCSPISGHRSVSWYQQTPGQGLQFLFEYFSETQRNKGNFPGRFSGRQFSNSRSEMNVSTLELGDSALYLCASSLDQGEAFFGQGTRLTVV.

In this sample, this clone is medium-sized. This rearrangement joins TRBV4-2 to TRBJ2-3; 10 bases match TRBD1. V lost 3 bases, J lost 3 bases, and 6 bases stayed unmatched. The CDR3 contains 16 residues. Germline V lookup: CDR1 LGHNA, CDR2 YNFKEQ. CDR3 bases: TGTGCCAGCAGCCAGACCGGGACAGGGGCGACAGATACGCAGTATTTT. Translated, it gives CASSQTGTGATDTQYF.

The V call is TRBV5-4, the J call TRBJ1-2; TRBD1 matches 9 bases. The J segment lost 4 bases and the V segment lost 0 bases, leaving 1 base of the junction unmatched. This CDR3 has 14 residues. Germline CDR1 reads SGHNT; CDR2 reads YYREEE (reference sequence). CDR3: CASSLGTGVYGYTF. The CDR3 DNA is TGTGCCAGCAGCTTGGGGACAGGGGTCTATGGCTACACCTTC. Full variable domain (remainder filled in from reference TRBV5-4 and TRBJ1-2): ETGVTQSPTHLIKTRGQQVTLRCSSQSGHNTVSWYQQALGQGPQFIFQYYREEENGRGNFPPRFSGLQFPNYSSELNVNALELDDSALYLCASSLGTGVYGYTFGSGTRLTVV.

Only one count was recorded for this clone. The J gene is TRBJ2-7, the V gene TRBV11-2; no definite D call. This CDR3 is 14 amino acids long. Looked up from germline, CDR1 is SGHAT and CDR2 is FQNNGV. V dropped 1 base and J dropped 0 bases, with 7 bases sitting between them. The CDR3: CASSLGLSSYEQYF. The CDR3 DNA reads TGTGCCAGCAGCTTAGGACTGAGCTCCTACGAGCAGTACTTC.

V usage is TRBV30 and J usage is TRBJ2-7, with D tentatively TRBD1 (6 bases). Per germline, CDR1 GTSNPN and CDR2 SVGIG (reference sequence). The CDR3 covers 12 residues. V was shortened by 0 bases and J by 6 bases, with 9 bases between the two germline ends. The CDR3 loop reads CAWSVQGVEQYF. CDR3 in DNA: TGTGCCTGGAGTGTACAGGGAGTCGAGCAGTACTTC.

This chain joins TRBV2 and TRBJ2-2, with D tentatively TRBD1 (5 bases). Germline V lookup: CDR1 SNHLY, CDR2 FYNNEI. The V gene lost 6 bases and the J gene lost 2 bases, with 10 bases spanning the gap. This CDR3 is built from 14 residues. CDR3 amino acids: CASRSDSNTGELFF. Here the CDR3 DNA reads TGTGCCAGCAGATCCGACAGCAACACCGGGGAGCTGTTTTTT.

CDR3 protein: CASAVKGQGNSPLHF. Here the CDR3 DNA reads TGTGCCAGCGCAGTTAAGGGGCAGGGGAATTCACCCCTCCACTTT. The chain combines TRBV6-5 with TRBJ1-6, with D perhaps TRBD1 (6 bases). This CDR3 spans 15 amino acids. The germline CDR1 and CDR2 sequences are MNHEY and SVGAGI. The ends were cut back, 8 bases at V and 7 bases at J, with 18 bases in the middle.

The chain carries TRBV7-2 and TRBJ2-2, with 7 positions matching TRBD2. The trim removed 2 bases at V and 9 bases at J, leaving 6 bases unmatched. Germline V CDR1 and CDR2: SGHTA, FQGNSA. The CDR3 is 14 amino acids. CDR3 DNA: TGTGCCAGCAGCTTAAGGACTAGTTACCGGGAGCTGTTTTTT. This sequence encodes CASSLRTSYRELFF.

The chain's CDR3 is CASSLYPGSSNQPQHF. The CDR3 bases are TGTGCCAGCAGTTTATATCCAGGGTCGAGCAATCAGCCCCAGCATTTT. The chain carries TRBV27 and TRBJ1-5; TRBD1 might be the D (5 bases). The CDR3 length is 16 residues. The germline CDR1 and CDR2 sequences are MNHEY and SMNVEV (reference sequence). The V and J ends lost 1 base and 1 base respectively, with 11 bases between them.

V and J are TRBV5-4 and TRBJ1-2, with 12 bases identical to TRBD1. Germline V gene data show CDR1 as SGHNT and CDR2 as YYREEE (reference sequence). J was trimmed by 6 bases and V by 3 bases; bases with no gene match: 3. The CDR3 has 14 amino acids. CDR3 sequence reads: CASSSRDRGHGYTF. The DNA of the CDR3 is TGTGCCAGCAGCTCCCGGGACAGGGGGCATGGCTACACCTTC.

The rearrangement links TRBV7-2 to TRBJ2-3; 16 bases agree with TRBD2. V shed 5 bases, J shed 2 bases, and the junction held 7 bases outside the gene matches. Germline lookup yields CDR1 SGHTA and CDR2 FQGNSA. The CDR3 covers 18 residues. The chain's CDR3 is CASSPGTSGGAATDTQYF. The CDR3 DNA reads TGTGCCAGCAGCCCTGGGACTAGCGGGGGGGCGGCCACAGATACGCAGTATTTT.

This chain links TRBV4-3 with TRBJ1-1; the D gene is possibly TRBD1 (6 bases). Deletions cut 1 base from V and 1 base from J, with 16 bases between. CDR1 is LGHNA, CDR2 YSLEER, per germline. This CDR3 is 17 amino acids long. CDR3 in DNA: TGCGCCAGCAGCCAAGGAATCGGGGGGCAGGAGAACACTGAAGCTTTCTTT. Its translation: CASSQGIGGQENTEAFF.

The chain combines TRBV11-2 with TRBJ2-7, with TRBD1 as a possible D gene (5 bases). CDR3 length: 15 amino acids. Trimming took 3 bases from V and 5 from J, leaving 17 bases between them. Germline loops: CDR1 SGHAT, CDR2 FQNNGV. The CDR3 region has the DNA TGTGCCAGCAGCTTGACTTCAGGGCTGGGAAACGAGCAGTACTTC. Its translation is CASSLTSGLGNEQYF.

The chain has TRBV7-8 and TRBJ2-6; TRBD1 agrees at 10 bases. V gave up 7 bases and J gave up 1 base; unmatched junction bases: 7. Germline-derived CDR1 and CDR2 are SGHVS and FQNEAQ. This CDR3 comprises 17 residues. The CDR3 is CASIPGQGYSGANVLTF. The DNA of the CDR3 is TGTGCCAGCATCCCGGGACAGGGGTATTCTGGGGCCAACGTCCTGACTTTC.

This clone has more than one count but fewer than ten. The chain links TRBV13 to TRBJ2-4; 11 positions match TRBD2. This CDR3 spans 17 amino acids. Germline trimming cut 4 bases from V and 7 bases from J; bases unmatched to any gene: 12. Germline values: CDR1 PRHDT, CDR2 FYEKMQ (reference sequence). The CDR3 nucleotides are TGTGCCAGCAGCTCAGCGACTAGCGGGGTCTTAGGGAACATTCAGTACTTC. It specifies CASSSATSGVLGNIQYF.

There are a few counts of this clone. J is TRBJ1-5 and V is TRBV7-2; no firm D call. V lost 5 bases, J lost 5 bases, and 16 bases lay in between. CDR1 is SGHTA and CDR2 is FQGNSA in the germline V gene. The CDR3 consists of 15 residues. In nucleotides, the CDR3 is TGTGCCAGCAGCCCTACCTTCTCCGGGTATCAGCCCCAGCATTTT. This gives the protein CASSPTFSGYQPQHF.

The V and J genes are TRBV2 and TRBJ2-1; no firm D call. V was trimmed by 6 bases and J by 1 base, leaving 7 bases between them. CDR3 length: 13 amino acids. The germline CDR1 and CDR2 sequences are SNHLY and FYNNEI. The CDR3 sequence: CASRNNSYNEQFF. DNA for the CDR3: TGTGCCAGCAGGAACAATTCCTACAATGAGCAGTTCTTC.

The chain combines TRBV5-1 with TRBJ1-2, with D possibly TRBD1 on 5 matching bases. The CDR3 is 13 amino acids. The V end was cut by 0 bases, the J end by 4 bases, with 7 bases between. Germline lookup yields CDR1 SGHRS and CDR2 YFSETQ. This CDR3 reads CASSLGGPYGYTF. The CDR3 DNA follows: TGCGCCAGCAGCTTGGGGGGCCCCTATGGCTACACCTTC.

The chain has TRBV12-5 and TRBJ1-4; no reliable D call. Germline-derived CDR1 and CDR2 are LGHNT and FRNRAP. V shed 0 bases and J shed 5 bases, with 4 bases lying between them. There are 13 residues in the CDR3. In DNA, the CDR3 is TGTGCTAGTGGTTTGGTATCGAATGAAAAACTGTTTTTT. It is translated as CASGLVSNEKLFF.

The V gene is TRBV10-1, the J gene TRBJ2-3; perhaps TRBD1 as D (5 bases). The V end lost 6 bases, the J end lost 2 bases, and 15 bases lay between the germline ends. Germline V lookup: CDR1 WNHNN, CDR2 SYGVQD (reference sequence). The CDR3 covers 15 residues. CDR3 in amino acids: CASRSDSLPTDTQYF. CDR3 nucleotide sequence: TGCGCCAGCAGATCCGACAGCTTACCCACAGATACGCAGTATTTT.